The 3 T cell receptor beta chains presented below share a single source sample, sequenced in a study of beta chain features in type 1 diabetes. The antigens these receptors bind are not known. Of the isolated RNA, all was reverse transcribed, and so the sequenced material was expressed TCRB transcripts. Profiling relied on immunoSEQ multiplex PCR, and the TCRdb table lists in-frame clones only, not all of them. This sample carries over 25,000 clones, less than 70% of them seen once, and the ten largest clones take 1.4% to 1.5%. Findings and limits, study-wide: Shortening of TCRB CDR3s, moderate but significant, appeared in all four CD4+ subsets of Type 1 diabetes patients.

The sequenced material came from Tregs from blood. The receptor source for this set is a woman aged 18 to 35 with type 1 diabetes.

The gene calls are TRBV6-1 and TRBJ2-3, with TRBD2 matching over 15 bases. V lost 10 bases and J lost 6; bases outside the gene matches: 5. The germline gives CDR1 MNHNS, CDR2 SASEGT. CDR3 size: 14 residues. The CDR3 DNA is TGTGCCATCGGACTAGCGGGAGGGCCGGATACGCAGTATTTT. Amino acids: CAIGLAGGPDTQYF.

The genes are TRBV7-9 and TRBJ2-7; 7 bases are shared with TRBD1. CDR3 length: 14 amino acids. CDR1 and CDR2 from the germline V gene are SEHNR and FQNEAQ (reference sequence). Losses at the gene ends were 5 bases for V and 1 base for J; bases not matched to a gene: 5. The CDR3 nucleotides are TGTGCCAGCAGCACACCCAGGGGGTCCTACGAGCAGTACTTC. This encodes CASSTPRGSYEQYF.

This clone was detected a few times. Here the CDR3 DNA reads TGTGCCAGCAGTTACGGGGGACAGACTATCTATGGCTACACCTTC. This sequence encodes CASSYGGQTIYGYTF. The chain couples TRBV6-5 to TRBJ1-2, with 7 nucleotides matching TRBD1. Germline-derived CDR1 and CDR2 are MNHEY and SVGAGI. V lost 2 bases and J lost 4; bases outside the gene matches: 7. The CDR3 length is 15 residues.